This TCR beta chain appears in the sequencing data of a study of blood T cell repertoires in COVID-19. Germline loops: CDR1 LNHDA, CDR2 SQIVND (reference sequence). The V and J ends lost 3 bases and 2 bases, in that order; junction bases with no gene match: 7. This CDR3 is 18 amino acids long. Under the authors' procedure: Amplification of reference gene primers was used by the study to estimate nucleated cell counts. Assay used: immunoSEQ multiplex PCR; TCRdb lists only in-frame clones, some missing. V, J and clone size are taken as reported in that table, and D and trimming were inferred from the DNA itself. This sample has about 280,000 clones, with nearly 90% found just once.

This clonotype was obtained from a man in his late teens or twenties with active or convalescent COVID-19. The V gene is TRBV19, the J gene TRBJ2-1; 13 nucleotides agree with TRBD2. The sequenced material came from peripheral blood. CDR3 residues: CASSIRTSGGAAYNEQFF. DNA of the CDR3: TGTGCCAGTAGTATTAGAACTAGCGGGGGGGCCGCCTACAATGAGCAGTTCTTC.